In this sample, the clone carrying this T cell receptor beta chain turned up once. Its antigen is currently unknown. Other DNA sequences in the sample encode the same CDR3. This specimen belongs to a study of shared clonotypes between healthy human individuals. Study results and caveats: Rarefaction showed sorted-subset sequencing was incomplete despite large depth.

Terminally differentiated effector memory CD45RA+ cells were excluded by CCR7 positive selection of CD45RO-negative cells. Sequencing used immunoSEQ multiplex PCR; TCRdb keeps in-frame clones, though not all of them. The sample comprises some 2.1 million clones, about 95% of which are singletons, and more than 0.95% rests with the top ten. The CDR3 consists of 11 residues. Germline lookup yields CDR1 SGHKS and CDR2 YYEKEE (reference sequence). The V end was cut by 1 base, the J end by 6 bases, with 5 bases between. The genes are TRBV5-5 and TRBJ2-7, with unresolved D. The TCR sequence derives from a man between 18 and 35 years old in good health. The source material was naive CD8+ T cells sorted from blood. The CDR3: CASSLLGEQYF. The CDR3 DNA sequence: TGTGCCAGCAGCTTGCTAGGCGAGCAGTACTTC.